The 4 T cell receptor beta chains presented below share a single source sample, sequenced in a study of shared clonotypes between healthy human individuals. Repertoires were generated with immunoSEQ multiplex PCR, while TCRdb's copy carries only in-frame clones and drops some. The table has nearly 750,000 clones, approximately 77% seen once; the top ten hold roughly 1.8%. Sequences were obtained from memory CD4+ T cells sorted from blood. As to subset: CD45RA-negative fraction. The origin of the receptors is a woman aged 25 to 39 in good health.

V is TRBV7-9 and J is TRBJ2-7, with 8 nucleotides matching TRBD1. Looked up from germline, CDR1 is SEHNR and CDR2 is FQNEAQ (reference sequence). This CDR3 region has 15 residues. V shed 5 bases and J 0 bases; nucleotides not matched to a gene: 6. The CDR3 loop reads CASSPGQGISYEQYF. In DNA form, the CDR3 reads TGTGCCAGCAGCCCCGGACAGGGCATCTCCTACGAGCAGTACTTC.

V usage is TRBV28 and J usage is TRBJ2-5; D not resolved. This CDR3 spans 13 amino acids. The germline V and J ends were trimmed by 10 bases and 7 bases, with 19 bases remaining between them. Germline V CDR1 and CDR2: MDHEN, SYDVKM. The CDR3 DNA sequence: TGTGCCACTTCAGACCAGTTCGTTGGGACCCAGTACTTC. This gives the protein CATSDQFVGTQYF.

About this clone: In the same sample, other DNA sequences code for this CDR3. The chain links TRBV19 to TRBJ1-5, with no clear D. V was cut by 7 bases and J by 2 bases, with 6 bases left in between. The CDR3 length is 12 residues. Germline V lookup: CDR1 LNHDA, CDR2 SQIVND (reference sequence). The CDR3 spells CASNRGNQPQHF. The CDR3 DNA sequence: TGTGCCAGTAACAGAGGCAATCAGCCCCAGCATTTT.

The V and J genes are TRBV27 and TRBJ1-4, with 10 nucleotides matching TRBD1. CDR3 length: 15 amino acids. Per germline, CDR1 MNHEY and CDR2 SMNVEV (reference sequence). V lost 6 bases and J lost 7; bases outside the gene matches: 8. The CDR3 loop is CASRPDRGRVEKLFF. DNA for the CDR3: TGTGCCAGCAGACCAGACAGGGGGCGGGTTGAAAAACTGTTTTTT.